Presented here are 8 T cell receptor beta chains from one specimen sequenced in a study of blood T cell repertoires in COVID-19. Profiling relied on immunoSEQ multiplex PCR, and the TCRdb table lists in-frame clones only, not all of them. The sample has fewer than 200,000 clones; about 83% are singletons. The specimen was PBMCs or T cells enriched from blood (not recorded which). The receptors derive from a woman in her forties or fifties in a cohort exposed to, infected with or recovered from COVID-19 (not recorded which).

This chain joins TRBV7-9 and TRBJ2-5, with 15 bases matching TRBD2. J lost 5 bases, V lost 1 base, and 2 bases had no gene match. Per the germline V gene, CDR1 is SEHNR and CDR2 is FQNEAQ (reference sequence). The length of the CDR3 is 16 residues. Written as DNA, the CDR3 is TGTGCCAGCAGCTTAGGCGGACTAGCGGGGGGGGAGACCCAGTACTTC. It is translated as CASSLGGLAGGETQYF.

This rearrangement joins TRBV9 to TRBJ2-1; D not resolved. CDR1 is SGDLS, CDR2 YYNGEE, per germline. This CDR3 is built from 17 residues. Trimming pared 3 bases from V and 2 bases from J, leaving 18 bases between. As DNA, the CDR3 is TGTGCCAGCAGCGCTAAAATTCTAGGTCGGACCTACAATGAGCAGTTCTTC. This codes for CASSAKILGRTYNEQFF.

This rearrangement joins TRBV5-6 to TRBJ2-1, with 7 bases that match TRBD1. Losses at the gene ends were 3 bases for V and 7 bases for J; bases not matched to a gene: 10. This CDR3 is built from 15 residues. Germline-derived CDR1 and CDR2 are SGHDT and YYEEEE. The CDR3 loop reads CASSSLDRAQNEQFF. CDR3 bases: TGTGCCAGCAGCTCATTAGACAGGGCCCAGAATGAGCAGTTCTTC.

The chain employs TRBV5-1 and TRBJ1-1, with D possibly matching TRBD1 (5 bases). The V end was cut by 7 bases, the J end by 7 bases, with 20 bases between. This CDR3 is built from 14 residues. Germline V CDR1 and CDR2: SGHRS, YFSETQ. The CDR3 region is CASYLGGARGEAFF. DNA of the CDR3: TGCGCCAGCTACCTCGGAGGGGCGCGGGGTGAAGCTTTCTTT.

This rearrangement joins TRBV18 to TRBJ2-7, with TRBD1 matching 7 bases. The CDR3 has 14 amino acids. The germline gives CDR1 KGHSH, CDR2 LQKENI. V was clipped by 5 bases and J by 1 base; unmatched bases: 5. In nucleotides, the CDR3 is TGTGCCAGCTCAGTGACGGGACAGTCCTACGAGCAGTACTTC. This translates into CASSVTGQSYEQYF.

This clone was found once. CDR3 in DNA: TGTGCCAGTAGTATGAGGGGGGGTACTGAAGCTTTCTTT. It is translated as CASSMRGGTEAFF. The chain couples TRBV19 to TRBJ1-1; D possibly corresponds to TRBD1 (6 bases). This CDR3 region has 13 residues. Germline CDR1 LNHDA, CDR2 SQIVND (reference sequence). The germline V and J ends were trimmed by 3 bases and 5 bases, with 10 bases remaining between them.

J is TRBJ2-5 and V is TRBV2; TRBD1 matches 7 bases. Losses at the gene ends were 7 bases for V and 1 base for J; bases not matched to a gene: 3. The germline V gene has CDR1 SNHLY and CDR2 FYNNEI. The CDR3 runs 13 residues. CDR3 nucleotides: TGTGCCAGCACTCGGACAGGCCAAGAGACCCAGTACTTC. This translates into CASTRTGQETQYF.

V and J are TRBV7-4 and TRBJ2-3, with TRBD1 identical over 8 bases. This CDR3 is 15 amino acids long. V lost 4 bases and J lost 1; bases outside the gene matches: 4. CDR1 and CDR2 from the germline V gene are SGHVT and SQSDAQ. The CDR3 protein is CASSSGTGCTDTQYF. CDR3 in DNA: TGTGCCAGCAGCTCGGGGACAGGTTGCACAGATACGCAGTATTTT.